This TCR beta chain was documented in a study of CD8+CD57+ T cells in acquired aplastic anemia. Turning to the study itself: DNA per sorted CD4+ or CD8+ sample ranged about 0.17 to 30 ug, averaging around 3.1 ug.

The authors sequenced patients whose flow cytometry had shown CD8+CD57+ cell expansion. Diagnosis of severe acquired aplastic anemia applied to all patients. Receipt of therapy had not occurred in any patient by the time of blood sampling. This clonotype was counted many times. TCR beta VDJ and CDR3 profiles were obtained from a genomic DNA template. TCRdb redid the calling of the reads with MiXCR, one entry per CDR3 protein. Found here are about 200,000 distinct CDR3 sequences, about half of them singletons; the top ten hold approximately 20%. The sequenced material came from sorted CD4+, CD8+, or CD8+CD57+ T cells (not recorded which) from PBMCs. The source is a human donor with aplastic anemia.

Here the CDR3 reads CASSLGTSGDTGELFF. CDR3 nucleotides: TGCGCCAGCAGCTTGGGGACTAGCGGGGACACCGGGGAGCTGTTTTTT. This sequence joins TRBV5-1 and TRBJ2-2; 12 bases align to TRBD2. With 0 bases clipped from V and 3 bases from J, the junction kept 0 bases outside the gene matches. Germline loops: CDR1 SGHRS, CDR2 YFSETQ. This CDR3 contains 16 residues. The full variable domain, in which reference TRBV5-1 and TRBJ2-2 provide the parts outside the CDR3, is KAGVTQTPRYLIKTRGQQVTLSCSPISGHRSVSWYQQTPGQGLQFLFEYFSETQRNKGNFPGRFSGRQFSNSRSEMNVSTLELGDSALYLCASSLGTSGDTGELFFGEGSRLTVL.